The TCR beta chain described here comes from a study of cytomegalovirus exposure and HLA in healthy donors. Overall study: Tens of millions of unique TCRs, all from HLA-typed donors, were included in an early release of the data.

The PCR had 60 Vbeta and 13 Jbeta primers. Clones were read by immunoSEQ multiplex PCR, and TCRdb kept only the in-frame ones, dropping some. This table holds hundreds of thousands of clones, 78% found once. The length of the CDR3 is 13 residues. Germline assignment: CDR1 MNHNS and CDR2 SASEGT. This TCR derives from a male donor in good health and CMV-seronegative. The V and J genes are TRBV6-1 and TRBJ2-5; 7 bases are shared with TRBD1. The J call is doubtful: the DNA matches TRBJ2-7 better. The sequencing sample was made of PBMCs. CDR3 region: CASKGQDTYEQYF. CDR3 in DNA: TGTGCCAGCAAAGGACAGGATACCTACGAGCAGTACTTC.